Sequencing of this T cell receptor (beta chain) was carried out in a study of identical twins. Notes on the study in general: The models systematically underestimated how much out-of-frame TCR alpha was shared in monozygotic twins. Sequences that were beta out-of-frame showed weaker excess twin sharing.

Through template switching, a universal primer site was introduced, and the cDNA contained unique molecular identifiers. TCRdb ran MiXCR on the 5' RACE reads and lists one entry per CDR3 protein. The repertoire holds about 260,000 distinct CDR3 sequences, with around 7% as singletons. This clonotype was recorded at least ten times. Antigen unknown. Deletions cut 4 bases from V and 0 bases from J, with 19 bases between. From germline, CDR1 is SQVTM and CDR2 ANQGSEA. The CDR3 is 17 residues long. The same sample was also studied in work on yellow fever vaccine responses in identical twins. That publication notes: After vaccination, twins' T cell response reportedly seemed partly convergent, partly personalized.

The receptor's source is a woman under 30 in good health. The sample was memory (CD45RO+) T cells sorted from blood. V and J are TRBV29-1 and TRBJ2-1; D possibly corresponds to TRBD1 (5 bases). The CDR3 nucleotides read TGCAGCGTTGTAAAGATGGGGCAGCGAAGCTCCTACAATGAGCAGTTCTTC. Residues: CSVVKMGQRSSYNEQFF.